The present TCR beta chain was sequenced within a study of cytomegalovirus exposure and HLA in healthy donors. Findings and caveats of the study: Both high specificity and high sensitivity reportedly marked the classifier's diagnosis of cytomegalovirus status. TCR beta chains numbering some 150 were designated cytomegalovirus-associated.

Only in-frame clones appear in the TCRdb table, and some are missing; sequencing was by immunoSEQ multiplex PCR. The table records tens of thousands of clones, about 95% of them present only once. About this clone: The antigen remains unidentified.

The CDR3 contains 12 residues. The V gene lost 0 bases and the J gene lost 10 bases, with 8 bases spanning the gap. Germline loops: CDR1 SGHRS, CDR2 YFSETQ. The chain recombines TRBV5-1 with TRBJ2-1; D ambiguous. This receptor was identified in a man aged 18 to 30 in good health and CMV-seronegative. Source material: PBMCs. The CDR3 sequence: CASSLEAAEQFF. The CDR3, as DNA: TGCGCCAGCAGCTTGGAAGCAGCGGAGCAGTTCTTC.